This entry concerns a single T cell receptor (beta chain). This record belongs to a study of technical replicates of blood from a handful of donors. The V gene's germline CDR1 is SGHTA and CDR2 FQGTGA. The V gene lost 4 bases and the J gene lost 3 bases, with 16 bases spanning the gap. The CDR3 spans 15 residues. Produced via immunoSEQ multiplex PCR; TCRdb's table is partial and in-frame only. The sample has around 100,000 clones, over 90% seen once; the top ten hold around 0.36%. The rearrangement uses TRBV7-3 and TRBJ2-7, with D maybe TRBD2 (7 bases). Specimen: T cells isolated from PBMCs. The receptor's source is a human donor in good health. CDR3 in amino acids: CASSSSGLGGYEQYF. The CDR3 DNA reads as TGTGCCAGCAGCTCCAGCGGACTAGGGGGCTACGAGCAGTACTTC.